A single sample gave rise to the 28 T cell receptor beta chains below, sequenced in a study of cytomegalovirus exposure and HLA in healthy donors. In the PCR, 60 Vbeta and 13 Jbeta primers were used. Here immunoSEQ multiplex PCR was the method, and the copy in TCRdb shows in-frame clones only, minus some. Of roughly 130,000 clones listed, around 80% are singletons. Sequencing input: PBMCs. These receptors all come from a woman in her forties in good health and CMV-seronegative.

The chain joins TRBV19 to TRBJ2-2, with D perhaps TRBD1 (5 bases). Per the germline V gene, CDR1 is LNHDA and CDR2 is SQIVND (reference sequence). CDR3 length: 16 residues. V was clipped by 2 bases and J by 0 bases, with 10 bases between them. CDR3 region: CASSIPQDTNTGELFF. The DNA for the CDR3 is TGTGCCAGTAGTATACCCCAGGACACGAACACCGGGGAGCTGTTTTTT.

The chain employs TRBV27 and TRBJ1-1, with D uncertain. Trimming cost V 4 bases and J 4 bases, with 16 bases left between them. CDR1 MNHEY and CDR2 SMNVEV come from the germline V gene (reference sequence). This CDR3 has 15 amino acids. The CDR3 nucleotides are TGTGCCAGCAGTTACGGGGTGAGCATCCGCACTGAAGCTTTCTTT. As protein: CASSYGVSIRTEAFF.

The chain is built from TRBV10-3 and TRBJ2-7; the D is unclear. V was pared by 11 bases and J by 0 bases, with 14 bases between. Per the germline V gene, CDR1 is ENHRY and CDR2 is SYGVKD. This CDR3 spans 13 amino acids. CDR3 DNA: TGTGCCGCCGGCCAACAGCTCTCCTACGAGCAGTACTTC. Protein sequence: CAAGQQLSYEQYF.

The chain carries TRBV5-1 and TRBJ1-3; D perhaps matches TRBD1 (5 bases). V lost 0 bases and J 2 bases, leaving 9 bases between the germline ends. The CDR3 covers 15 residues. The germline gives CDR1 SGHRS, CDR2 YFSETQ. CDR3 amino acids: CASSLERGTGNTIYF. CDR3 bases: TGCGCCAGCAGCTTGGAGCGGGGGACTGGAAACACCATATATTTT.

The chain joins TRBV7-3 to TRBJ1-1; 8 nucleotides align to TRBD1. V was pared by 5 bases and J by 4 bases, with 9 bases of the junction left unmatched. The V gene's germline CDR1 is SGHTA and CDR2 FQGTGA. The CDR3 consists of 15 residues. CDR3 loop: CASSPAGGSGTEAFF. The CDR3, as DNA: TGTGCCAGCAGCCCGGCAGGGGGCTCGGGCACTGAAGCTTTCTTT.

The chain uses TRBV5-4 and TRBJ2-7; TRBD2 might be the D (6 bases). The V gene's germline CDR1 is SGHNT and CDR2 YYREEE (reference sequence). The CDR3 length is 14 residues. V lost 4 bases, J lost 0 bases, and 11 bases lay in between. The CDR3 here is CASSNGGSSYEQYF. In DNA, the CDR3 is TGTGCCAGCAGCAACGGGGGAAGCTCCTACGAGCAGTACTTC.

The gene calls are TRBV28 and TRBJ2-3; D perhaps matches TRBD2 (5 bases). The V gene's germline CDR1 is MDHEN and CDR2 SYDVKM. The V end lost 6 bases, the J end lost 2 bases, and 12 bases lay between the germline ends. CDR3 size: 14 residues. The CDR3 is CASSGLADTDTQYF. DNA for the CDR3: TGTGCCAGCAGCGGGCTAGCAGACACAGATACGCAGTATTTT.

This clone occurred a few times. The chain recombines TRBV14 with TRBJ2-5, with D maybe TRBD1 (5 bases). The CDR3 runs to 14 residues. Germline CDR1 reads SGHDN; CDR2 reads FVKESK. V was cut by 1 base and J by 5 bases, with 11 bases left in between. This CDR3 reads CASSQAQGFETQYF. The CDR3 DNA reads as TGTGCCAGCAGCCAAGCCCAGGGATTCGAGACCCAGTACTTC.

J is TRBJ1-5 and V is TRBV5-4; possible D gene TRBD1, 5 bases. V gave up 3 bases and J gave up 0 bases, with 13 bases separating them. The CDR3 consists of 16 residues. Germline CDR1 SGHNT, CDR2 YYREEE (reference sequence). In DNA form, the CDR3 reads TGTGCCAGCAGCTGGGGCCCCGGCGGTAGCAATCAGCCCCAGCATTTT. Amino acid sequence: CASSWGPGGSNQPQHF.

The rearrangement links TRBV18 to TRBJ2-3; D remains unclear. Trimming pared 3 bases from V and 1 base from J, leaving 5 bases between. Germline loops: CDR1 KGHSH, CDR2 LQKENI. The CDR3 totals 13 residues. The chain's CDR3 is CASSPGGTDTQYF. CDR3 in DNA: TGTGCCAGCTCACCGGGCGGCACAGATACGCAGTATTTT. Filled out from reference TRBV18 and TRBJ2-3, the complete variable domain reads NAGVMQNPRHLVRRRGQEARLRCSPMKGHSHVYWYRQLPEEGLKFMVYLQKENIIDESGMPKERFSAEFPKEGPSILRIQQVVRGDSAAYFCASSPGGTDTQYFGPGTRLTVL.

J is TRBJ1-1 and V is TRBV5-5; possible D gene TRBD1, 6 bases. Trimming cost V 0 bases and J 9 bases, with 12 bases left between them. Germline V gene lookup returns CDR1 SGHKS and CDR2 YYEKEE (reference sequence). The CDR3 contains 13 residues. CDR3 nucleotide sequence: TGTGCCAGCAGCTTGGTGCCGGGGGGCCAAGCTTTCTTT. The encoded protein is CASSLVPGGQAFF. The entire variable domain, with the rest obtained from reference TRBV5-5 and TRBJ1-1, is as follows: DAGVTQSPTHLIKTRGQQVTLRCSPISGHKSVSWYQQVLGQGPQFIFQYYEKEERGRGNFPDRFSARQFPNYSSELNVNALLLGDSALYLCASSLVPGGQAFFGQGTRLTVV.

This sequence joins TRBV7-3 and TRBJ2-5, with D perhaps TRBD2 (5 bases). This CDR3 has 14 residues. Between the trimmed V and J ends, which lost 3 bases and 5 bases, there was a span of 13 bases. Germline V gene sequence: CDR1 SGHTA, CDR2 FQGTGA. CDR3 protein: CASSFIGPGETQYF. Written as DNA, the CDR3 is TGTGCCAGCAGCTTCATCGGGCCGGGGGAGACCCAGTACTTC.

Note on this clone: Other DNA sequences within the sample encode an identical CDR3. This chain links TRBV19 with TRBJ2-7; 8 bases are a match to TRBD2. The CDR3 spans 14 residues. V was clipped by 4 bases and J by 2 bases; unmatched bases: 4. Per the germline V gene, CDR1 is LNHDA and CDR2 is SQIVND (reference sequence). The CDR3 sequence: CASSTGTRTYEQYF. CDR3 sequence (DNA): TGTGCCAGTAGTACTGGGACTAGAACCTACGAGCAGTACTTC.

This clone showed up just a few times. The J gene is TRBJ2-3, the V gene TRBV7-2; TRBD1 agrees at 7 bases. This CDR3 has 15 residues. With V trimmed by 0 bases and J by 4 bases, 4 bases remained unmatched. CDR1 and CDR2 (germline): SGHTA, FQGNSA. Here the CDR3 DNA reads TGTGCCAGCAGCTTAGCCCGACAGGGAGCAGATACGCAGTATTTT. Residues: CASSLARQGADTQYF. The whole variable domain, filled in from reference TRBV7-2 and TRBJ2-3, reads GAGVSQSPSNKVTEKGKDVELRCDPISGHTALYWYRQSLGQGLEFLIYFQGNSAPDKSGLPSDRFSAERTGGSVSTLTIQRTQQEDSAVYLCASSLARQGADTQYFGPGTRLTVL.

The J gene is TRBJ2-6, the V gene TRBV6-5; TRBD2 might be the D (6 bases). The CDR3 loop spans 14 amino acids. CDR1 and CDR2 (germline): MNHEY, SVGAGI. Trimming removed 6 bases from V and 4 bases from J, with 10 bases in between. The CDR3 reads CASSRGAGANVLTF. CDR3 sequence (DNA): TGTGCCAGCAGCCGCGGGGCCGGGGCCAACGTCCTGACTTTC.

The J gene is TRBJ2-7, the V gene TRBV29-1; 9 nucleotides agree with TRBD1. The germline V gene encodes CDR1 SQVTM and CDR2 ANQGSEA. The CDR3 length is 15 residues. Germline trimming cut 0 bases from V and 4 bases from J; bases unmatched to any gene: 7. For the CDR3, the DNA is TGCAGCGTTGAAGATGTGGGACAGGGAGGGTACGAGCAGTACTTC. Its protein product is CSVEDVGQGGYEQYF.

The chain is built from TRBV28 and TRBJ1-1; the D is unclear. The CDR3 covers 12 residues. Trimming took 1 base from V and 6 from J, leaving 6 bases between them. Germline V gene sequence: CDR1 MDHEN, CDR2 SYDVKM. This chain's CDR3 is CASSLSPAEAFF. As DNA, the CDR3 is TGTGCCAGCAGTTTATCCCCAGCTGAAGCTTTCTTT.

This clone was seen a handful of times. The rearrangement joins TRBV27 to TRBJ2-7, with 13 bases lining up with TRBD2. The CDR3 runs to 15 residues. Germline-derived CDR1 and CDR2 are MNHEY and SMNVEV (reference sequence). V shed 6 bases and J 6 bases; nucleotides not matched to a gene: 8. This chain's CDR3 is CASSRSGLAGVEQYF. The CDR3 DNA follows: TGTGCCAGCAGCCGATCTGGACTAGCGGGAGTCGAGCAGTACTTC.

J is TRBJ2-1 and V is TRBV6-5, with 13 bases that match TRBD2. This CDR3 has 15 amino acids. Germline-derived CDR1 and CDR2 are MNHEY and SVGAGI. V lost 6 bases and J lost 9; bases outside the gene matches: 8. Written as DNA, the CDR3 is TGTGCCAGCAGGCAACTAGCGGGGGGGCTGGTTGAGCAGTTCTTC. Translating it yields CASRQLAGGLVEQFF.

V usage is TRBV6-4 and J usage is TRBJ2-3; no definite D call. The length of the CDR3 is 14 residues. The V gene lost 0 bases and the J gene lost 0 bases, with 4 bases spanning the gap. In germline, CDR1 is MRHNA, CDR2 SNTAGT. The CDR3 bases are TGTGCCAGCAGTGACTCTACTAGCACAGATACGCAGTATTTT. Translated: CASSDSTSTDTQYF.

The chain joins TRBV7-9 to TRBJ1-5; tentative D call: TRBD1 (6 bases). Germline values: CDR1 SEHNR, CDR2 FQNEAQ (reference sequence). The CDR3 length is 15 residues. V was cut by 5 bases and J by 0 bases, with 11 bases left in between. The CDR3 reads CASSLRGDSNQPQHF. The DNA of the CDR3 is TGTGCCAGCAGCCTCAGGGGAGATAGCAATCAGCCCCAGCATTTT.

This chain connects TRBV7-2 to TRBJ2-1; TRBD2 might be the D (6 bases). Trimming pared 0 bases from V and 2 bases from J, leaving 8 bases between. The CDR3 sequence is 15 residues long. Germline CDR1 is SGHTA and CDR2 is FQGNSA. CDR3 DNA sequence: TGTGCCAGCAGCTTAGCTAGCGGAGCCTACAATGAGCAGTTCTTC. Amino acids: CASSLASGAYNEQFF.

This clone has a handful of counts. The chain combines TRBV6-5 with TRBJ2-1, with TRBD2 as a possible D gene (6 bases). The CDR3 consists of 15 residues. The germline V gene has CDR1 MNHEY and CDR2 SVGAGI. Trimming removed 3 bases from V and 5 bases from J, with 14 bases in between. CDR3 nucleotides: TGTGCCAGCAGTTATAGACGTAGCGGACACAATGAGCAGTTCTTC. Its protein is CASSYRRSGHNEQFF.

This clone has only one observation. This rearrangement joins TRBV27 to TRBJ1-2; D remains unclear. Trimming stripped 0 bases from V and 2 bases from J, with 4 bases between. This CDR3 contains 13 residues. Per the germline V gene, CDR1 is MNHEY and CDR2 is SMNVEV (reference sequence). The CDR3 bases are TGTGCCAGCAGTTTATCGCGAAACTATGGCTACACCTTC. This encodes CASSLSRNYGYTF.

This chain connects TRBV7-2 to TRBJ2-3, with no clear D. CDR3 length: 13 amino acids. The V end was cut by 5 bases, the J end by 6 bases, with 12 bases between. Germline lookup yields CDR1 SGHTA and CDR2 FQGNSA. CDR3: CASSTPAVDTQYF. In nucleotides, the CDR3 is TGTGCCAGCAGCACCCCCGCGGTGGATACGCAGTATTTT.

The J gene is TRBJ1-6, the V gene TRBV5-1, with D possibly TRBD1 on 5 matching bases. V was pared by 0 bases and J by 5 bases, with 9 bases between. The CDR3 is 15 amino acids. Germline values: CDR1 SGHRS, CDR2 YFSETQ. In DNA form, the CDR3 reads TGCGCCAGCAGCTTGGTCCAGGGTGATAATTCACCCCTCCACTTT. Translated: CASSLVQGDNSPLHF. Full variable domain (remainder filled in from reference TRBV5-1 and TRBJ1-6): KAGVTQTPRYLIKTRGQQVTLSCSPISGHRSVSWYQQTPGQGLQFLFEYFSETQRNKGNFPGRFSGRQFSNSRSEMNVSTLELGDSALYLCASSLVQGDNSPLHFGNGTRLTVT.

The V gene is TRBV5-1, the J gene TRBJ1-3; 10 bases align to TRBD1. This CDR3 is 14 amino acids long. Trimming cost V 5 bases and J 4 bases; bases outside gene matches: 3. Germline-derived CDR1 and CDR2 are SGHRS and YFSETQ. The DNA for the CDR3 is TGCGCCAGCAGATCGGGACAGGGGGGAAACACCATATATTTT. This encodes CASRSGQGGNTIYF.

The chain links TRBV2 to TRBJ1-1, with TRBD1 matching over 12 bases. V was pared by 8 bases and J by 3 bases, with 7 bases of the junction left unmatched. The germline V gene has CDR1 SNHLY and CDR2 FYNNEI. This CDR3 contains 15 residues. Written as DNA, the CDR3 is TGTGCCAGCCGCGCGGGACAGGGGGCTGACACTGAAGCTTTCTTT. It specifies CASRAGQGADTEAFF.